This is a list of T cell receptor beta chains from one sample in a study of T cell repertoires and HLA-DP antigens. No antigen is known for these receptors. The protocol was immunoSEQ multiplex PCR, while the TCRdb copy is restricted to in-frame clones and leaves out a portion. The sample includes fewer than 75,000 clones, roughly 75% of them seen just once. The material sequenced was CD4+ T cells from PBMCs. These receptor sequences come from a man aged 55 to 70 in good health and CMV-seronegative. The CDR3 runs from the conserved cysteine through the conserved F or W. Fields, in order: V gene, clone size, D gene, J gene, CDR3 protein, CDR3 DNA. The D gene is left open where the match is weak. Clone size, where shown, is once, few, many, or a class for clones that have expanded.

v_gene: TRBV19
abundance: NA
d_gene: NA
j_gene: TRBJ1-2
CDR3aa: CASSIGGANYGYTF
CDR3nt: TGTGCCAGTAGTATCGGGGGAGCAAACTATGGCTACACCTTC

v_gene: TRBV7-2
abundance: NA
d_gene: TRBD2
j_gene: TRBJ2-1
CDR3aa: CASSLAGLAYNEQFF
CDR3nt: TGTGCCAGCAGCTTAGCCGGACTAGCCTACAATGAGCAGTTCTTC

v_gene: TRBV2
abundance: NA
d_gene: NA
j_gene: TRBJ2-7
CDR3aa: CASRDTVISGQYF
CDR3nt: TGTGCCAGCAGGGACACAGTAATCTCGGGGCAGTACTTC

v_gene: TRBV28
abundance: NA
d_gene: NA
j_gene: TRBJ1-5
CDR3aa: CASSSGGASQPQHF
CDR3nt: TGTGCCAGCAGTTCGGGAGGAGCAAGTCAGCCCCAGCATTTT

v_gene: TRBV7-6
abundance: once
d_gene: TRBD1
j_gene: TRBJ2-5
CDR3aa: CASSLRDRGAQETQYF
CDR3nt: TGTGCCAGCAGCTTAAGGGACAGGGGGGCGCAAGAGACCCAGTACTTC

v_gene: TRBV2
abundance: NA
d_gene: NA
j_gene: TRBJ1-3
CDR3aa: CASGAAPSGNTIYF
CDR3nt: TGTGCCAGCGGGGCAGCTCCCTCTGGAAACACCATATATTTT

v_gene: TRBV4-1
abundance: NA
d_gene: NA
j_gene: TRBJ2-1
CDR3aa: CASSQGSGTDNEQFF
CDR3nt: TGCGCCAGCAGCCAAGGCTCGGGGACGGACAATGAGCAGTTCTTC

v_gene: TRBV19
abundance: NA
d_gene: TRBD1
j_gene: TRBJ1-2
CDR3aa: CASRDRGRESYGYTF
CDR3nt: TGTGCCAGCCGGGACAGGGGGCGCGAAAGCTATGGCTACACCTTC

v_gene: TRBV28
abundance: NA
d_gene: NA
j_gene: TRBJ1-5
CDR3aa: CASTNGGFQPQHF
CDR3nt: TGTGCCAGCACCAATGGGGGTTTCCAGCCCCAGCATTTT

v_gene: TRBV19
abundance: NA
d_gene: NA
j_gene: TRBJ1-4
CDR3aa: CASSIARQVGEKLFF
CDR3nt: TGTGCCAGTAGTATAGCACGGCAGGTTGGTGAAAAACTGTTTTTT

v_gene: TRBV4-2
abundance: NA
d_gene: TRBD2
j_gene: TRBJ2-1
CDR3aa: CASSQPSGNEQFF
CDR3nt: TGTGCCAGCAGCCAACCTAGCGGGAATGAGCAGTTCTTC

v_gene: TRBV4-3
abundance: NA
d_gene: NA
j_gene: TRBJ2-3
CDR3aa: CASSQLGTDTQYF
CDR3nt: TGCGCCAGCAGCCAACTGGGTACAGATACGCAGTATTTT

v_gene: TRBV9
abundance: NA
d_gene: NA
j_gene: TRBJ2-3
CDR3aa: CASSVFERADTQYF
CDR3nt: TGTGCCAGCAGCGTATTTGAGCGGGCAGATACGCAGTATTTT

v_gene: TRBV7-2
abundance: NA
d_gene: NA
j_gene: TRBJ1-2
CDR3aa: CASSLGTSLGYGYTF
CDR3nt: TGTGCCAGCAGCTTAGGGACATCCTTGGGCTATGGCTACACCTTC

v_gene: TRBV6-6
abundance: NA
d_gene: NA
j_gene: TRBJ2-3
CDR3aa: CASSLEDTQYF
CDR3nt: TGTGCCAGCAGCCTGGAAGATACGCAGTATTTT

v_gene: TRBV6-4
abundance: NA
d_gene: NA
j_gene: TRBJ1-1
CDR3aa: CASSDSGDSKAFF
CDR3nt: TGTGCCAGCAGTGACTCTGGGGATAGCAAAGCTTTCTTT

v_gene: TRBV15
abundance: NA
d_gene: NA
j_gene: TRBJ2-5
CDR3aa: CATSRGQLATQETQYF
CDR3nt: TGTGCCACCAGCAGAGGCCAGCTAGCGACCCAAGAGACCCAGTACTTC

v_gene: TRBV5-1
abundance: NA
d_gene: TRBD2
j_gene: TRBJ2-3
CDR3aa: CASSLGSGGAIDTQYF
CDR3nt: TGCGCCAGCAGCTTGGGCAGCGGGGGGGCCATAGATACGCAGTATTTT

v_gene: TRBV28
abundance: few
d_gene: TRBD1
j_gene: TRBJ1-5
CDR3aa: CASRDRGGSNQPQHF
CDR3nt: TGTGCCAGCAGAGACAGGGGTGGGAGCAATCAGCCCCAGCATTTT

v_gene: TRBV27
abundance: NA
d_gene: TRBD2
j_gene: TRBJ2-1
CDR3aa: CASRVAGYNEQFF
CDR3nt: TGTGCCAGCAGGGTAGCGGGTTACAATGAGCAGTTCTTC

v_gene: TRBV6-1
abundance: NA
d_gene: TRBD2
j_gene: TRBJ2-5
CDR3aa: CASIRDRAGETQYF
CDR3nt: TGTGCCAGCATCCGGGACCGAGCGGGGGAGACCCAGTACTTC

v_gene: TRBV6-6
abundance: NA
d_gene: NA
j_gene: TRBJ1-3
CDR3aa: CASSYSWGQGNTIYF
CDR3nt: TGTGCCAGCAGTTACTCGTGGGGGCAGGGAAACACCATATATTTT

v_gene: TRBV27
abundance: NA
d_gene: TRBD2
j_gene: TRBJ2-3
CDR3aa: CASRLAGGPTQYF
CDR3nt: TGTGCCAGCAGACTAGCGGGAGGGCCAACGCAGTATTTT

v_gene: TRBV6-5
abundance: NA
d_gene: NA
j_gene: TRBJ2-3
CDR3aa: CASSYGWKQDTQYF
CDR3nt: TGTGCCAGCAGTTACGGGTGGAAGCAAGATACGCAGTATTTT

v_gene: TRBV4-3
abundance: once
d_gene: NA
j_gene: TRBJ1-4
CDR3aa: CASSQWGGGTNEKLFF
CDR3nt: TGCGCCAGCAGCCAATGGGGAGGAGGAACTAATGAAAAACTGTTTTTT

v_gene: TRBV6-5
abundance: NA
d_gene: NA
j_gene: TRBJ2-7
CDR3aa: CASSYSRGTEQYF
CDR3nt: TGTGCCAGCAGTTACTCGAGAGGGACCGAGCAGTACTTC

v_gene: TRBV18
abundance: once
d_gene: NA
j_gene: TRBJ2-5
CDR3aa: CASSPPLPEETQYF
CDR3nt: TGTGCCAGCTCACCACCCTTACCAGAAGAGACCCAGTACTTC

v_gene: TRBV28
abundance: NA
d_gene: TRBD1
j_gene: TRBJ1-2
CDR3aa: CASSPAGGYGYTF
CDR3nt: TGTGCCAGCAGTCCGGCAGGGGGCTATGGCTACACCTTC

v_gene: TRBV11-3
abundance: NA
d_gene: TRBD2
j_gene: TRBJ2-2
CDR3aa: CASSVRLAGGTGELFF
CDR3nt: TGTGCCAGCAGCGTCCGACTAGCGGGAGGCACCGGGGAGCTGTTTTTT

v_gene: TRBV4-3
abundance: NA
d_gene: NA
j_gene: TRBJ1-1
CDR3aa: CASSRTQGGTEAFF
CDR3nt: TGCGCCAGCAGCCGAACTCAGGGAGGTACTGAAGCTTTCTTT

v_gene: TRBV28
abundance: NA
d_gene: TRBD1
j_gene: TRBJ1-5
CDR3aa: CASSMRQGRQPQHF
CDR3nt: TGTGCCAGCAGTATGAGACAGGGGCGGCAGCCCCAGCATTTT

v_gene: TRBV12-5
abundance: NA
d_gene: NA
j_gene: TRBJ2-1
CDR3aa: CASGPGTSYNEQFF
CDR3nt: TGTGCTAGTGGCCCTGGGACCTCCTACAATGAGCAGTTCTTC

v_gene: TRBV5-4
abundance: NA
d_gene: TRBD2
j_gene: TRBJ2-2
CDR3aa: CASFPGLAGNTGELFF
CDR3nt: TGTGCCAGCTTTCCGGGACTAGCGGGAAACACCGGGGAGCTGTTTTTT

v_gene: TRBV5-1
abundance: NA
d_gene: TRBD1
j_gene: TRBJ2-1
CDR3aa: CASRPTGDHPYNEQFF
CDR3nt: TGCGCCAGCAGGCCGACAGGGGACCACCCCTACAATGAGCAGTTCTTC

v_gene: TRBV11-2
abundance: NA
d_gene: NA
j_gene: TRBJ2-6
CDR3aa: CASSLEANAGANVLTF
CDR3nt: TGTGCCAGCAGCTTAGAGGCGAACGCTGGGGCCAACGTCCTGACTTTC

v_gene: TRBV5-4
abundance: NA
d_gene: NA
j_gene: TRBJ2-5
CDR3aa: CASSLDKRSEETQYF
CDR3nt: TGTGCCAGCAGCTTGGACAAACGAAGCGAAGAGACCCAGTACTTC

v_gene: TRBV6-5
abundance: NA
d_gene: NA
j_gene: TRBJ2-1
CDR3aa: CASSYSTSYNEQFF
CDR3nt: TGTGCCAGCAGTTACTCGACCAGTTACAATGAGCAGTTCTTC

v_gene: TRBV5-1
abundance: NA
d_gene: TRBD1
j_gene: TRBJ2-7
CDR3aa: CASSSRTGDYEQYF
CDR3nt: TGCGCCAGCAGCTCGAGGACAGGGGACTACGAGCAGTACTTC

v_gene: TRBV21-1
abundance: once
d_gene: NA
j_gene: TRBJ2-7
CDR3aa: CASNRGQGADEQYF
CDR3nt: TGTGCCAGCAACCGGGGACAGGGGGCAGACGAGCAGTACTTC

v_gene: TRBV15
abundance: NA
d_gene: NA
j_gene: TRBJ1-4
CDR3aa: CATSRDPRGSDEKLFF
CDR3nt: TGTGCCACCAGCAGAGACCCGCGGGGGTCAGACGAAAAACTGTTTTTT

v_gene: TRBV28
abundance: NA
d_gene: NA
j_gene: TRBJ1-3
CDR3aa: CASSAPRSGNTIYF
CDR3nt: TGTGCCAGCAGTGCCCCCAGGTCGGGAAACACCATATATTTT

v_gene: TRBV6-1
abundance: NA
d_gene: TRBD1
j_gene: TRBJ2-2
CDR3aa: CASSEGTGASGELFF
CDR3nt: TGTGCCAGCAGTGAAGGGACAGGGGCGAGCGGGGAGCTGTTTTTT